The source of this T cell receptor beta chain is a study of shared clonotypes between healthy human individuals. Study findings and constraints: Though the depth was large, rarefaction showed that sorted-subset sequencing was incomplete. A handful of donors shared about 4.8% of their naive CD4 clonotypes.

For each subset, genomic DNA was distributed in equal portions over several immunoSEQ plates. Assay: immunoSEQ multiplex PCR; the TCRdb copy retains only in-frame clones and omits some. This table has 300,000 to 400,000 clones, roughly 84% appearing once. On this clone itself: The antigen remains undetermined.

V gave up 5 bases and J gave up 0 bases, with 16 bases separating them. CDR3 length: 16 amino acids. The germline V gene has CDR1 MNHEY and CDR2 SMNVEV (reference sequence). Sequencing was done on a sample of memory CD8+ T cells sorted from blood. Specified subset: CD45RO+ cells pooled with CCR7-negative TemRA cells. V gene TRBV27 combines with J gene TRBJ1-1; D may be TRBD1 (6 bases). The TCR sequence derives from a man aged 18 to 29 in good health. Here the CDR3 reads CASSPLGGLMNTEAFF. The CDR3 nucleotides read TGTGCCAGCAGTCCCCTTGGGGGGCTCATGAACACTGAAGCTTTCTTT.